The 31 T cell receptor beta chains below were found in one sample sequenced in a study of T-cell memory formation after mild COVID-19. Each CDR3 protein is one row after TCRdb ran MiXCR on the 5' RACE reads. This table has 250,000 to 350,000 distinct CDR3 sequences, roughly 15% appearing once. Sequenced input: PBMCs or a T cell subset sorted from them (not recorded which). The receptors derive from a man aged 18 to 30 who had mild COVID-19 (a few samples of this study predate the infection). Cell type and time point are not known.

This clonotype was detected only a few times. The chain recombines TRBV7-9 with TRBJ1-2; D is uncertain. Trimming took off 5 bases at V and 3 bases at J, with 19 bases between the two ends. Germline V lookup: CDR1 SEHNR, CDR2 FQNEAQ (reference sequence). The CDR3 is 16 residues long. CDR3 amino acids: CASSLLLALRDYGYTF. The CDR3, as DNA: TGTGCCAGCAGCCTCCTCTTGGCCTTAAGAGACTATGGCTACACCTTC.

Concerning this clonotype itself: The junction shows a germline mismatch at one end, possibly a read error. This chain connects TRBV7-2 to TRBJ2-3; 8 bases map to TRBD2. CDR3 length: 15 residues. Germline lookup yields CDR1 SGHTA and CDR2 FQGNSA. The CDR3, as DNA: TGTGCCAGCAGGCTCGGGGGGGCCGGTGGAGATACGAAGTATTTT. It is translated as CASRLGGAGGDTKYF.

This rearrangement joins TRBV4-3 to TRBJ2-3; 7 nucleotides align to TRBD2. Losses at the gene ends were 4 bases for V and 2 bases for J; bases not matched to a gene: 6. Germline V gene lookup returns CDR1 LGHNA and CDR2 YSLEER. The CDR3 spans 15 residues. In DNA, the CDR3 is TGCGCCAGCAGCCGGAGACTAGCCGACACAGATACGCAGTATTTT. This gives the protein CASSRRLADTDTQYF.

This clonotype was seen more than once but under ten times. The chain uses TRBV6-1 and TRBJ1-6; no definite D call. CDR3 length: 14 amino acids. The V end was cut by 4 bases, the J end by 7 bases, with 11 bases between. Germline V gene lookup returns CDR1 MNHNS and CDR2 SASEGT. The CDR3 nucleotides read TGTGCCAGCAGTGTGTTAGGTCGGAATTCACCCCTCCACTTT. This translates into CASSVLGRNSPLHF.

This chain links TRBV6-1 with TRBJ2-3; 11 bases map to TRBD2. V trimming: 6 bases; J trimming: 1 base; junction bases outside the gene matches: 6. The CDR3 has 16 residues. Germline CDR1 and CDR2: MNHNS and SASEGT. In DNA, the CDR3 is TGTGCCAGCAGCATCGGACTAGCGGGCCGCACAGATACGCAGTATTTT. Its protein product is CASSIGLAGRTDTQYF.

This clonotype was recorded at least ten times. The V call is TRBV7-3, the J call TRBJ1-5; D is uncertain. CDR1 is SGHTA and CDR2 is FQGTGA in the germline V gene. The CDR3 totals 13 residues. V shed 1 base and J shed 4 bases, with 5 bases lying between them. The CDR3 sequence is CASSLMPNQPQHF. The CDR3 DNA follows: TGTGCCAGCAGCTTAATGCCAAATCAGCCCCAGCATTTT. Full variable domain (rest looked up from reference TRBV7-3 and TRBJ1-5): GAGVSQTPSNKVTEKGKYVELRCDPISGHTALYWYRQSLGQGPEFLIYFQGTGAADDSGLPNDRFFAVRPEGSVSTLKIQRTERGDSAVYLCASSLMPNQPQHFGDGTRLSIL.

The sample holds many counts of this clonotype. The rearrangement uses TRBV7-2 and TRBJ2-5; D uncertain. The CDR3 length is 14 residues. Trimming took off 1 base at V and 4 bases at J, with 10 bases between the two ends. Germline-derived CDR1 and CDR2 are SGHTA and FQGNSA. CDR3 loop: CASSLGRLPETQYF. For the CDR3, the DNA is TGTGCCAGCAGCTTAGGACGATTGCCAGAGACCCAGTACTTC. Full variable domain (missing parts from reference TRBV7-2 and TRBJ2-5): GAGVSQSPSNKVTEKGKDVELRCDPISGHTALYWYRQSLGQGLEFLIYFQGNSAPDKSGLPSDRFSAERTGGSVSTLTIQRTQQEDSAVYLCASSLGRLPETQYFGPGTRLLVL.

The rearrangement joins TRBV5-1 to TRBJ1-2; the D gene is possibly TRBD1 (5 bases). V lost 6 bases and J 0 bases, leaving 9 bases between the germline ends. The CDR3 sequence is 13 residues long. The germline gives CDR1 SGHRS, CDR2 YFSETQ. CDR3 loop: CASKQGTNYGYTF. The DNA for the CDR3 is TGCGCCAGCAAGCAGGGAACTAACTATGGCTACACCTTC.

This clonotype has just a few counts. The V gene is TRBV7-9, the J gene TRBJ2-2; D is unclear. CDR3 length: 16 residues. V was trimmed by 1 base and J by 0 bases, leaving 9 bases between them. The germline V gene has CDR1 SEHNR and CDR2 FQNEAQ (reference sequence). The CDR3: CASSLGASANTGELFF. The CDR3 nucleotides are TGTGCCAGCAGCTTAGGCGCCTCGGCGAACACCGGGGAGCTGTTTTTT.

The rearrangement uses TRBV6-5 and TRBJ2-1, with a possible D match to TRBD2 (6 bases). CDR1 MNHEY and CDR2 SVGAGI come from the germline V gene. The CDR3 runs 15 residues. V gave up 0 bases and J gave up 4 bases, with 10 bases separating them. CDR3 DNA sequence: TGTGCCAGCAGTTACTCGTGGGCGGGGTACAATGAGCAGTTCTTC. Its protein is CASSYSWAGYNEQFF.

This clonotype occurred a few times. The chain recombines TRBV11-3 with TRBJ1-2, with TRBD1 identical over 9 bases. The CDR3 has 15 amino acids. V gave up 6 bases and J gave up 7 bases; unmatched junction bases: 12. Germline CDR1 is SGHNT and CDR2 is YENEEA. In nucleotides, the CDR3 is TGTGCCAGCAGGCTTAGGTCCCTGGACAGGGGTGGCTACACCTTC. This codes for CASRLRSLDRGGYTF.

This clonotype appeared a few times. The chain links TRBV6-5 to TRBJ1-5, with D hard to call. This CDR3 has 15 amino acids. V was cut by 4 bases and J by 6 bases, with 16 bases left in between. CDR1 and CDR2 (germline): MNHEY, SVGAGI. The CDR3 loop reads CASSSQSDGRQPQHF. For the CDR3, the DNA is TGTGCCAGCAGTTCCCAATCTGATGGGCGTCAGCCCCAGCATTTT.

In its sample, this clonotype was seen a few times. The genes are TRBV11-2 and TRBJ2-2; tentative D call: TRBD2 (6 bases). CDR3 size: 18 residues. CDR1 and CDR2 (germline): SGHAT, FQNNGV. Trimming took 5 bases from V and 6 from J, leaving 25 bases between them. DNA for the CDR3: TGTGCCAGCAGCCCGGGACGGGGTGCTAGCGCAGCGTCCGGGGAGCTGTTTTTT. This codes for CASSPGRGASAASGELFF.

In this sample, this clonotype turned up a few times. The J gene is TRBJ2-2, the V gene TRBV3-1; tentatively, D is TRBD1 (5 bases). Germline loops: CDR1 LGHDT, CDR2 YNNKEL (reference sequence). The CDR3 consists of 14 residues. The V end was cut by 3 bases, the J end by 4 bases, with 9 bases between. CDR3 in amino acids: CASSHRQITGELFF. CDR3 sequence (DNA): TGTGCCAGCAGCCATCGACAGATCACCGGGGAGCTGTTTTTT.

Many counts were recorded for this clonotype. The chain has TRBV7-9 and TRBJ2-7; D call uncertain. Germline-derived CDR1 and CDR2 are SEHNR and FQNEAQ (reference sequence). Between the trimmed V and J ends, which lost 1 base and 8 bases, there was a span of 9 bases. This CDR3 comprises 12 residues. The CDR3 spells CASSLGRYKQYV. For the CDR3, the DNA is TGTGCCAGCAGCTTAGGGCGTTATAAGCAGTACGTC.

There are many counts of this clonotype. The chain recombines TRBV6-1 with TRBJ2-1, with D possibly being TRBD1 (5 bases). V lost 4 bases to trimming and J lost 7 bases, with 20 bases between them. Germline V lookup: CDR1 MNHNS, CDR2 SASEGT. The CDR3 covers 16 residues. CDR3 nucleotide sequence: TGTGCCAGCAGTGGAGCTTCAGGGTCATTGAGAAATGAGCAGTTCTTC. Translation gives CASSGASGSLRNEQFF.

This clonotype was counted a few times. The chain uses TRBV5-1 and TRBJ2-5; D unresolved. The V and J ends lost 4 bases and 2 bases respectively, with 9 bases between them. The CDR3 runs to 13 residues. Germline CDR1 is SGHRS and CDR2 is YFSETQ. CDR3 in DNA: TGCGCCAGCAGCGCGGCCGGGCAAGAGACCCAGTACTTC. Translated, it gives CASSAAGQETQYF.

CDR3 residues: CASSKGDSLTDTQYF. The CDR3 coding sequence is TGTGCCAGCAGTAAAGGGGACTCCCTTACAGATACGCAGTATTTT. The rearrangement links TRBV6-2 or TRBV6-3 to TRBJ2-3, with D maybe TRBD2 (6 bases). The germline V and J ends were trimmed by 5 bases and 3 bases, with 15 bases remaining between them. There are 15 residues in the CDR3. Germline CDR1 is MNHEY and CDR2 is SVGEGT.

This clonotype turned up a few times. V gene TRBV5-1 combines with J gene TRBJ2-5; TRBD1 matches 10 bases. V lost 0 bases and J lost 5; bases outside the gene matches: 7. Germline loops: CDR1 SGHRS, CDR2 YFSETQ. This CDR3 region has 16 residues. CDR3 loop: CASSLGQGAVKETQYF. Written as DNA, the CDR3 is TGCGCCAGCAGCTTGGGACAGGGGGCGGTGAAGGAGACCCAGTACTTC.

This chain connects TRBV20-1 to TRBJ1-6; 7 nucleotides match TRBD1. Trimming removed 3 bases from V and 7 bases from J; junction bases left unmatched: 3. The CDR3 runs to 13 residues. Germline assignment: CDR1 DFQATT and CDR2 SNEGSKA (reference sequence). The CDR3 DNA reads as TGCAGTGCTAGGGGGACAGTAAATTCACCCCTCCACTTT. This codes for CSARGTVNSPLHF.

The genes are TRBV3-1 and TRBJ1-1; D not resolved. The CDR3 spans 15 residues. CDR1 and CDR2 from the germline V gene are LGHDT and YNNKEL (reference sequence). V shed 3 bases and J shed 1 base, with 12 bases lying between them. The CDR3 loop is CASSQHRVTNTEAFF. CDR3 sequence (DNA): TGTGCCAGCAGCCAGCACAGAGTGACGAACACTGAAGCTTTCTTT.

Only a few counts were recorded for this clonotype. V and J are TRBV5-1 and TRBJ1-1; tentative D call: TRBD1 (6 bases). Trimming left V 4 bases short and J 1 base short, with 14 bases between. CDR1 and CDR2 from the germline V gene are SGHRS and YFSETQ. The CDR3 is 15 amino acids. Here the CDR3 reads CASSRGGTGNTEAFF. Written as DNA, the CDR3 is TGCGCCAGCAGCAGGGGGGGTACGGGGAACACTGAAGCTTTCTTT. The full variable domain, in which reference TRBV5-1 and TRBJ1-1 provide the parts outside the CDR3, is KAGVTQTPRYLIKTRGQQVTLSCSPISGHRSVSWYQQTPGQGLQFLFEYFSETQRNKGNFPGRFSGRQFSNSRSEMNVSTLELGDSALYLCASSRGGTGNTEAFFGQGTRLTVV.

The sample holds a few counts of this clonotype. The CDR3 loop reads CSARDRVSYEQYV. The CDR3 coding sequence is TGCAGTGCTAGGGACAGGGTCTCCTACGAGCAGTACGTC. This chain uses TRBV20-1 with TRBJ2-7; 8 positions match TRBD1. The CDR3 loop spans 13 amino acids. Germline loops: CDR1 DFQATT, CDR2 SNEGSKA (reference sequence). J gave up 0 bases and V 3 bases, and 1 base lay outside the gene matches.

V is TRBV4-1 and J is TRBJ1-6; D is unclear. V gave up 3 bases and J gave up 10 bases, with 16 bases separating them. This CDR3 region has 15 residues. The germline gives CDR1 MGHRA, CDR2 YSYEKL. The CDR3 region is CASSHADGKTSPLHF. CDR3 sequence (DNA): TGCGCCAGCAGCCATGCGGACGGAAAAACGTCACCCCTCCACTTT.

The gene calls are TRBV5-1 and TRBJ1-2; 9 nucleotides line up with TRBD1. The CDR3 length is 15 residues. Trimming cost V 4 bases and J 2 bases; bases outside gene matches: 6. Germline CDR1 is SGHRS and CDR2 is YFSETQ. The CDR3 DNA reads TGCGCCAGCAGCGACTCCGGGACAGGGAACTATGGCTACACCTTC. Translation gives CASSDSGTGNYGYTF.

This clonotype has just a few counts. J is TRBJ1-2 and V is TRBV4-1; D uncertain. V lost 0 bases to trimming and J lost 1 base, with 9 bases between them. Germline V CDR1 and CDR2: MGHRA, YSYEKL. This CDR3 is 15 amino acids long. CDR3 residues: CASSQEMGSNYGYTF. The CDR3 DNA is TGCGCCAGCAGCCAAGAAATGGGCAGTAACTATGGCTACACCTTC.

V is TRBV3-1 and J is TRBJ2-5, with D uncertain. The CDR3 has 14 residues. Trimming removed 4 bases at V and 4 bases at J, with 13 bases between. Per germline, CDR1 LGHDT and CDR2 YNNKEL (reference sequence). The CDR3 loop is CASSPSDSPETQYF. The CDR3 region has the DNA TGTGCCAGCAGCCCGTCCGACTCCCCAGAGACCCAGTACTTC.

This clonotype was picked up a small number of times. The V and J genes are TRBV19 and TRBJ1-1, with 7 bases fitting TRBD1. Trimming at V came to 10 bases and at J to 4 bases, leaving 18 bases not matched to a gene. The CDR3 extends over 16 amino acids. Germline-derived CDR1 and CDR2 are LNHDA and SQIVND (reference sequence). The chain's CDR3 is CATRRGPTVVGTEAFF. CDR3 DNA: TGTGCCACTAGGAGGGGGCCTACGGTTGTTGGCACTGAAGCTTTCTTT.

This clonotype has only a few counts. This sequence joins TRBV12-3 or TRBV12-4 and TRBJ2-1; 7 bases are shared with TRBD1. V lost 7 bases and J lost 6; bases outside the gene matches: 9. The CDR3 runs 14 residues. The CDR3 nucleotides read TGTGCCAGCACCCCCGGACAGGAGTTCAATGAGCAGTTCTTC. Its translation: CASTPGQEFNEQFF.

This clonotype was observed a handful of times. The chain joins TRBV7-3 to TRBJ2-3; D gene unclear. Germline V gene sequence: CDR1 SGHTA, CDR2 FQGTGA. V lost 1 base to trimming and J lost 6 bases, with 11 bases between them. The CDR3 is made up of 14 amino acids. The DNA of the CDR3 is TGTGCCAGCAGCTTAATGCTGGGGATGGATACGCAGTATTTT. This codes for CASSLMLGMDTQYF.

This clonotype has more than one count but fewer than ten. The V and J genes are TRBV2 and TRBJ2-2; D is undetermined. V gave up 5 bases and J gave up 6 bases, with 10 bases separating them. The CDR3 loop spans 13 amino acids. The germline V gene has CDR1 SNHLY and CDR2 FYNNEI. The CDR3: CASSINGAGELFF. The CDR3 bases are TGTGCCAGCAGTATTAATGGTGCCGGGGAGCTGTTTTTT.